This TCR beta chain stems from a study of post-analysis software for immune sequencing data. General study findings and limits: Diversity measured as normalized Chao1 was significantly lower in multiple sclerosis patients than in controls. Higher frequency in patients than in controls was seen for roughly five TRBV segments, with TRBV5-6, TRBV5-1 and TRBV20-1 among them.

The library was made from cDNA and included unique molecular identifiers. TCRdb fed the PCR reads into MiXCR, producing one record per CDR3 protein. This table holds fewer than 700,000 distinct CDR3 sequences, roughly 46% found once. This clonotype came up a few times. Its antigen is undetermined. The CDR3 consists of 17 residues. V dropped 4 bases and J dropped 2; count of bases not matched to a gene: 5. The sequenced sample consisted of blood. The V gene is TRBV12-3 or TRBV12-4, the J gene TRBJ2-6; TRBD2 matches 10 bases. The clonotype originates from a girl aged 5-17 years with multiple sclerosis. In DNA form, the CDR3 reads TGTGCCAGCAGTTCCGAAGCGGGAGGGCCTGGGGCCAACGTCCTGACTTTC. The encoded protein is CASSSEAGGPGANVLTF.